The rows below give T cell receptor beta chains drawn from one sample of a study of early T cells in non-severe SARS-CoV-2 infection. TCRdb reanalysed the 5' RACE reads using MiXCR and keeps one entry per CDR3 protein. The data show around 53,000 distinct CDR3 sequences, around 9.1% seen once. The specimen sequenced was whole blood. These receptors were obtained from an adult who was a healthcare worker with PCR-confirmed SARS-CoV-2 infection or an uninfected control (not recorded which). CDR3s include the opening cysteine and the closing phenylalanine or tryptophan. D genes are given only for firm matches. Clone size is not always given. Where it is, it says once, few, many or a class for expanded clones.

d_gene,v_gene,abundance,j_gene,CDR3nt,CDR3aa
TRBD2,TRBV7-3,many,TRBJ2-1,TGTGCCAGCAGTACCGGGACTAGCGGGCCCGCCCAGTTCTTC,CASSTGTSGPAQFF
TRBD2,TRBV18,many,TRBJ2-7,TGTGCCAGCTCACCGGGGACTAACCCGTACGAGCAGTACTTC,CASSPGTNPYEQYF
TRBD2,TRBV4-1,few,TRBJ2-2,TGCGCCAGCAGCCAAGGAGCGGGAGCCGGGGAGCTGTTTTTT,CASSQGAGAGELFF
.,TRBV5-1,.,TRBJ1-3,TGCGCCAGCAGCTTCGTACCGCCAAGTGGAAACACCATATATTTT,CASSFVPPSGNTIYF
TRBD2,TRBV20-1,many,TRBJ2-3,TGCAGTGGCCAGCCTAGCGGAGCTAGCACAGATACGCAGTATTTT,CSGQPSGASTDTQYF
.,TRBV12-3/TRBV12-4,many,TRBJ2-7,TGTGCCAGCAGTCCCCGGCAGTACTACGAGCAGTACTTC,CASSPRQYYEQYF
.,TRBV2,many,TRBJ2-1,TGTGCCAGCGCGGGGCTTGCCTCCTACAATGAGCAGTTCTTC,CASAGLASYNEQFF
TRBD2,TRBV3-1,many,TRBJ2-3,TGTGCCAGCAGCCGGACTAGCGGAAGAACAGATACGCAGTATTTT,CASSRTSGRTDTQYF
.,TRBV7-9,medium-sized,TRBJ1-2,TGTGCCAGCAGCTTGACAGATGGCTACACCTTC,CASSLTDGYTF
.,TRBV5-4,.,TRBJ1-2,TGTGCCAGCAGCTTGGGACAGGCCAACTATGGCTACACCTTC,CASSLGQANYGYTF
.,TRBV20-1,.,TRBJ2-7,TGCAGTGCTACCAAAAGCGGAAGCTCCTACGAGCAGTACTTC,CSATKSGSSYEQYF
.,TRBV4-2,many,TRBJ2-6,TGTGCCAGCAGCCAAGATAGGACTTTCTCTGGGGCCAACGTCCTGACTTTC,CASSQDRTFSGANVLTF
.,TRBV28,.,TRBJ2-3,TGTGCCAGCAGTTCCCTATGGGGAAGCACAGATACGCAGTATTTT,CASSSLWGSTDTQYF
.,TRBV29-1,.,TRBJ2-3,TGCAGCGTCGACCCAGGGCCTAGCACAGATACGCAGTATTTT,CSVDPGPSTDTQYF
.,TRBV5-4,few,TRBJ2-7,TGTGCCAGCAGCGGGGGGGCAGAGCAGTACTTC,CASSGGAEQYF
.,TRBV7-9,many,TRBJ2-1,TGTGCCAGCAGCCCTAGTGGCGGAGGCGAGCAGTTCTTC,CASSPSGGGEQFF
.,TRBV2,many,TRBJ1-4,TGTGCCAGCAGGAACCAGGAAACTAATGAAAAACTGTTTTTT,CASRNQETNEKLFF
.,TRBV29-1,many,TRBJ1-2,TGCAGCGTTGAAGCTTTGGCAGTCCATGGCTACACCTTC,CSVEALAVHGYTF
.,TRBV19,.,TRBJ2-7,TGTGCCAGTAGTGCCTCTGGGGGCCACGAGCAGTACTTC,CASSASGGHEQYF
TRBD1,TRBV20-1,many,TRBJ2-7,TGCAGTGCCCCCGCGAGGGGGCCTGGGCAGTACTTC,CSAPARGPGQYF
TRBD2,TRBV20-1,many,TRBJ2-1,TGCAGTGCTAGAAGACTAGCCCCTTACAATGAGCAGTTCTTC,CSARRLAPYNEQFF
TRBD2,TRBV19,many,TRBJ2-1,TGTGCCAGTAGTACCCTAGCGGGAGGGAGGGCTGAGCAGTTCTTC,CASSTLAGGRAEQFF
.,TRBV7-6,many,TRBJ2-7,TGTGCCAGCAGCTTAACGGGACTTCCGGAGTACTTC,CASSLTGLPEYF
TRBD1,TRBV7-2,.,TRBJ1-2,TGTGCCAGCAGCACCCCTGGGGGACAGTATGGCTACACCTTC,CASSTPGGQYGYTF
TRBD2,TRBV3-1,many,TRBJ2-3,TGTGCCAGCAGCCAAGATGGGCTAGCGGGACCGAAACAACACCGGGATACGCAGTATTTT,CASSQDGLAGPKQHRDTQYF
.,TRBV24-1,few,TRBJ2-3,TGTGCCACCAGTGATTTATCCGGGCCCGCCACAGATACGCAGTATTTT,CATSDLSGPATDTQYF
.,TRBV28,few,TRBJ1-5,TGTGCCAGCAGACCCCAGGGTCAGCCCCAGCATTTT,CASRPQGQPQHF
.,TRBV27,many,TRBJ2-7,TGTGCCAGCAGTTGGACATCTGGATCCTACGAGCAGTACTTC,CASSWTSGSYEQYF
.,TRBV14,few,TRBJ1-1,TGTGCCAGCAGCCAAACCTACACCTCAGAAGCTTTCTTT,CASSQTYTSEAFF
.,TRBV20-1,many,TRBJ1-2,TGCAGTGCTAGCTCCTATGGCTACACCTTC,CSASSYGYTF
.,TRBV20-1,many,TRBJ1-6,TGCAGTGCCCCCGGGGGGTTTAATTCACCCCTCCACTTT,CSAPGGFNSPLHF
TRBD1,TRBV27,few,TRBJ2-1,TGTGCCAGCAGTTACAGGGGGAATGAGCAGTTCTTC,CASSYRGNEQFF
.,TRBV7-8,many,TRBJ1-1,TGTGCCAGCAGCGCGTCGACAGGCACGATCGGGATCACTGAAGCTTTCTTT,CASSASTGTIGITEAFF
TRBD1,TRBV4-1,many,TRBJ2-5,TGCGCCAGCAGCCTAGACAGGGATGAGACCCAGTACTTC,CASSLDRDETQYF
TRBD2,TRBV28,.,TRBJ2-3,TGTGCCAGCAGTGTAGCGGGAATCATCGATACGCAGTATTTT,CASSVAGIIDTQYF
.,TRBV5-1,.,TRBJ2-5,TGCGCCAGCAGTCTATCGTTTGGGCAAGAGACCCAGTACTTC,CASSLSFGQETQYF
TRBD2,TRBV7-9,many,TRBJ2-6,TGTGCCAGCAGCTTAGCGCACAGCGGGATTCCCACTGGGGCCAACGTCCTGACTTTC,CASSLAHSGIPTGANVLTF
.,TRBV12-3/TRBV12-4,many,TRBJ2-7,TGTGCCAGCAGGGGGCCCCTTTGGGAGCAGTACTTC,CASRGPLWEQYF
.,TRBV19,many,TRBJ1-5,TGTGCCAGCCGGGACGCAGGGCGCAATCAGCCCCAGCATTTT,CASRDAGRNQPQHF
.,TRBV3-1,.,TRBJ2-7,TGTGCCAGCAGCCAAGACCGGAGCCAGCCTAGGGCCTACGAGCAGTACTTC,CASSQDRSQPRAYEQYF
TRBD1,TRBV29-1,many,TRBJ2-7,TGCAGCGTTGGTGTACAGGGGAATAACGAGCAGTACTTC,CSVGVQGNNEQYF
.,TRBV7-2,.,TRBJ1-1,TGTGCCAGCAGCTTCGGGGCGCACACTGAAGCTTTCTTT,CASSFGAHTEAFF
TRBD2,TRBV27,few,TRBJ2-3,TGTGCCAGCAGTCCCTATAGCGGGGTCACAGATACGCAGTATTTT,CASSPYSGVTDTQYF
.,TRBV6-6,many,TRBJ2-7,TGTGCCAGCATACCGGGACGTGCCTCCTACGAGCAGTACTTC,CASIPGRASYEQYF
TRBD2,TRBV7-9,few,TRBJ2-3,TGTGCCAGCAGCTTAGCGCTAGCGGTTACGGCTACGCAGTATTTT,CASSLALAVTATQYF
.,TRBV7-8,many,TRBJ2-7,TGTGCCAGCAGGGACTTCTTCCACTACGAGCAGTACTTC,CASRDFFHYEQYF
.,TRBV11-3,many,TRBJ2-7,TGTGCCAGCAGCTTAGAATTTGGCGAAACCTACGAGCAGTACTTC,CASSLEFGETYEQYF
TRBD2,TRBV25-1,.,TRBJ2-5,TGTGCCAGCACCGATCCCGAGGCCGGACTAGCGGGAGGGGAAGAGACCCAGTACTTC,CASTDPEAGLAGGEETQYF
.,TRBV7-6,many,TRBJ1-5,TGTGCCAGCAGCCGCCAGGGGAATCAGCCCCAGCATTTT,CASSRQGNQPQHF
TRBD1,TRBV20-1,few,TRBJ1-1,TGCAGTGCTAGATATGCGGGACAGGGAGGGACTGAAGCTTTCTTT,CSARYAGQGGTEAFF
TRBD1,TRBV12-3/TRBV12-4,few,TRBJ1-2,TGTGCCAGCAGTTTAGCCCCGACAGGGAGTGAGGGCTACACCTTC,CASSLAPTGSEGYTF
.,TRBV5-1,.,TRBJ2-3,TGCGCCAGCAGCTTGGGAGTGGGAGTAACCACAGACACGCAGTATTTT,CASSLGVGVTTDTQYF
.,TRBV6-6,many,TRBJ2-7,TGTGCCAGCAGTTCGGGACGGATCCCTTCCTACGAGCAGTACTTC,CASSSGRIPSYEQYF